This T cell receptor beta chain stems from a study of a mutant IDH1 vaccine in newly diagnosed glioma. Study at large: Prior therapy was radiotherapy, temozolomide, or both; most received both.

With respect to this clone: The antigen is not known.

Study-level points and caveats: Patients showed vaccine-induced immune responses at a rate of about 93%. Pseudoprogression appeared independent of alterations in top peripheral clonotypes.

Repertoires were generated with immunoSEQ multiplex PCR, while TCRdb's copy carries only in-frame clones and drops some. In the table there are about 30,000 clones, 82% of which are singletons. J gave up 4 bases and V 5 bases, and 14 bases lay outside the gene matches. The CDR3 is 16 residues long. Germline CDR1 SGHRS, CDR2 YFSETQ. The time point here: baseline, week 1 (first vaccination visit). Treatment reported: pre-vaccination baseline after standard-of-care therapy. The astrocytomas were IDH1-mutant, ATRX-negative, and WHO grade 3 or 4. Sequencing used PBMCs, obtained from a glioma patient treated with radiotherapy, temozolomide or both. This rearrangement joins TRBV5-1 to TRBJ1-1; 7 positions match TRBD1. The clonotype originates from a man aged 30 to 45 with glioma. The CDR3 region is CASSPSPQGRSTEAFF. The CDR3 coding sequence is TGCGCCAGCAGTCCTAGTCCACAGGGGAGGAGCACTGAAGCTTTCTTT.